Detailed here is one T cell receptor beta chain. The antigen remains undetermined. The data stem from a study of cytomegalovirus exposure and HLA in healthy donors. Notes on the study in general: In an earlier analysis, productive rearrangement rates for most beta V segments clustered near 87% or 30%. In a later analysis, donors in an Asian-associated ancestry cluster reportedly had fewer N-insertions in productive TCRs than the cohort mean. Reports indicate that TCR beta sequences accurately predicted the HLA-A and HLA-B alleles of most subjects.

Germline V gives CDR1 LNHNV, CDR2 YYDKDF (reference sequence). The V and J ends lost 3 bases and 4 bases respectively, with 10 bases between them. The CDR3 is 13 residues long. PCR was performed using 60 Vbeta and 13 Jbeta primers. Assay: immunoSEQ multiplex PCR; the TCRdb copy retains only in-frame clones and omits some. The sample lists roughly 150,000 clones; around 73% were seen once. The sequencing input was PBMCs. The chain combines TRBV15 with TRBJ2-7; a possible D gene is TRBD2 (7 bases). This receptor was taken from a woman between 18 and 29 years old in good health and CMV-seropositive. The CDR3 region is CATSRGGLYEQYF. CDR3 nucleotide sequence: TGTGCCACCAGCAGGGGGGGGCTGTACGAGCAGTACTTC.